The next 13 T cell receptor beta chains were all read from a single sample in a study of PD-1 blockade in classical Hodgkin lymphoma. TCRdb's copy holds only in-frame clones and misses some; the assay was immunoSEQ multiplex PCR. The sample has tens of thousands of clones; around four fifths are singletons. As for time point: cycle 4 day 1 (C4D1), after five to seven weeks of nivolumab. All trial patients relapsed after autologous stem cell transplantation. Source: peripheral blood mononuclear cells (PBMCs), taken before the fourth cycle of nivolumab. Receptor source: a human donor with classical Hodgkin lymphoma.

The V and J genes are TRBV7-2 and TRBJ2-1; 14 nucleotides align to TRBD2. Germline CDR1 and CDR2: SGHTA and FQGNSA. Losses at the gene ends were 6 bases for V and 9 bases for J; bases not matched to a gene: 7. This CDR3 has 15 amino acids. CDR3 nucleotides: TGTGCCAGCAGTGGGGGGACTAGCGGGAGATCTGAGCAGTTCTTC. Encoded protein: CASSGGTSGRSEQFF.

The CDR3 DNA reads as TGTGCCAGCAGCAAAGGGACAGTCTCTGGAAACACCATATATTTT. Its translation: CASSKGTVSGNTIYF. This chain connects TRBV21-1 to TRBJ1-3; the listed D gene, TRBD1, was not tested against the DNA. TRBV21-1 counts as a pseudogene. CDR3 length equals 15 residues.

This clone was observed a handful of times. The J gene is TRBJ2-2, the V gene TRBV28; D gene ambiguous. Trimming left V 6 bases short and J 1 base short, with 6 bases between. CDR1 and CDR2 (germline): MDHEN, SYDVKM. This CDR3 comprises 13 residues. The CDR3 bases are TGTGCCAGCAGCCTCCTGAACACCGGGGAGCTGTTTTTT. This gives the protein CASSLLNTGELFF.

V usage is TRBV27 and J usage is TRBJ2-3; no reliable D call. The CDR3 has 14 residues. Germline CDR1 reads MNHEY; CDR2 reads SMNVEV (reference sequence). Trimming removed 0 bases at V and 1 base at J, with 5 bases between. In DNA form, the CDR3 reads TGTGCCAGCAGTTTATCTTTCGGCACAGATACGCAGTATTTT. Amino acids: CASSLSFGTDTQYF.

The J gene is TRBJ2-7, the V gene TRBV2; D is perhaps TRBD1 or TRBD2 (6 bases each). Germline V gene lookup returns CDR1 SNHLY and CDR2 FYNNEI. The CDR3 spans 15 residues. The germline V and J ends were trimmed by 3 bases and 7 bases, with 19 bases remaining between them. Written as DNA, the CDR3 is TGTGCCAGCAGTGAGGCCGGGGGCTCCTTGAGGGAGCAGTACTTC. It specifies CASSEAGGSLREQYF.

This clone was seen more than once but under ten times. CDR3 sequence (DNA): TGTGCCAGCAGCTTCAGAAGTCAGCCCCAGCATTTT. It yields the protein CASSFRSQPQHF. The chain is built from TRBV7-9 and TRBJ1-5; D uncertain. Germline V gives CDR1 SEHNR, CDR2 FQNEAQ (reference sequence). Trimming removed 3 bases at V and 6 bases at J, with 6 bases between. The CDR3 is made up of 12 amino acids.

The chain uses TRBV5-1 and TRBJ1-2; D is unresolved. This CDR3 contains 15 residues. Germline V gene data show CDR1 as SGHRS and CDR2 as YFSETQ. The V and J ends lost 5 bases and 3 bases respectively, with 17 bases between them. CDR3 DNA: TGCGCCAGCAGGCAACACCCGGGGATTGACTATGGCTACACCTTC. Encoded protein: CASRQHPGIDYGYTF.

As DNA, the CDR3 is TGTGCCAGCAGCTCAGGATTGGGGGGTATGACTAATGAAAAACTGTTTTTT. Amino acids: CASSSGLGGMTNEKLFF. This chain links TRBV5-8 with TRBJ1-4; TRBD1 is a possible D gene (5 bases). This CDR3 has 17 amino acids. Trimming removed 3 bases from V and 2 bases from J, with 17 bases in between. Per the germline V gene, CDR1 is SGHTS and CDR2 is YDEGEE.

The chain recombines TRBV28 with TRBJ2-4; D not resolved. This CDR3 spans 16 amino acids. The germline CDR1 and CDR2 sequences are MDHEN and SYDVKM. V dropped 8 bases and J dropped 0 bases, with 17 bases sitting between them. Here the CDR3 DNA reads TGTGCCAGCGCCCCCCCGGCCGGTCTAGCCAAAAACATTCAGTACTTC. Encoded protein: CASAPPAGLAKNIQYF.

The rearrangement uses TRBV7-2 and TRBJ2-7; 7 nucleotides match TRBD1. The V segment lost 3 bases and the J segment 2 bases; nucleotides outside the gene matches: 4. From germline, CDR1 is SGHTA and CDR2 FQGNSA. The CDR3 is 14 residues long. The CDR3 DNA is TGTGCCAGCAGCTTCTACGGACAGGCCTACGAGCAGTACTTC. Its protein product is CASSFYGQAYEQYF.

The genes are TRBV7-2 and TRBJ2-3, with 12 bases aligning to TRBD2. The CDR3 extends over 14 amino acids. Germline CDR1 is SGHTA and CDR2 is FQGNSA. With 3 bases clipped from V and 8 bases from J, the junction kept 3 bases outside the gene matches. CDR3 loop: CASSFALAGGTQYF. Here the CDR3 DNA reads TGTGCCAGCAGCTTTGCACTAGCGGGGGGTACGCAGTATTTT.

The chain couples TRBV2 to TRBJ1-2; D possibly corresponds to TRBD1 (6 bases). CDR1 and CDR2 from the germline V gene are SNHLY and FYNNEI. Trimming took off 6 bases at V and 8 bases at J, with 13 bases between the two ends. This CDR3 region has 12 residues. CDR3 nucleotide sequence: TGTGCCAGCAGAGATGGGACAAGCGGCTACACCTTC. It translates to CASRDGTSGYTF.

The chain uses TRBV11-3 and TRBJ2-1; 7 bases fit TRBD1. J lost 0 bases, V lost 7 bases, and 6 bases had no gene match. Germline CDR1 and CDR2: SGHNT and YENEEA. The CDR3 runs 15 residues. In DNA, the CDR3 is TGTGCCAGCACACCGGGACAGAGCTCCTACAATGAGCAGTTCTTC. Translation gives CASTPGQSSYNEQFF.